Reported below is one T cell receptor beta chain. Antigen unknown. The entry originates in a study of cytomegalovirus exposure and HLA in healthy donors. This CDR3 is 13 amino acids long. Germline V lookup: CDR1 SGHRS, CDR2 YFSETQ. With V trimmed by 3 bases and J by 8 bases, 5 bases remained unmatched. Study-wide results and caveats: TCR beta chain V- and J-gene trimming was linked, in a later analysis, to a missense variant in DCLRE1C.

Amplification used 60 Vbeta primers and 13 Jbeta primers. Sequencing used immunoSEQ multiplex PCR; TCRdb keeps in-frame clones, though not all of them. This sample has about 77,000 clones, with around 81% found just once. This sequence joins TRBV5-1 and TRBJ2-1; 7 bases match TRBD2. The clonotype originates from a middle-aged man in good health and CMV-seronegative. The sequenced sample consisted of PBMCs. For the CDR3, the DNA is TGCGCCAGCAGCTGGGAGGGAGCTTATGAGCAGTTCTTC. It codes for CASSWEGAYEQFF. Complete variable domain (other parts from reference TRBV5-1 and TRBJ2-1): KAGVTQTPRYLIKTRGQQVTLSCSPISGHRSVSWYQQTPGQGLQFLFEYFSETQRNKGNFPGRFSGRQFSNSRSEMNVSTLELGDSALYLCASSWEGAYEQFFGPGTRLTVL.